One and the same sample provided the 25 T cell receptor beta chains below, sequenced in a study of metastatic and nonmetastatic thyroid tumors. Treatment of any kind had been given to no patient before thyroid surgery. TCRdb reprocessed the PCR reads via MiXCR. The sample lists roughly 10,000 clones, approximately 22% occurring once. The sequenced sample was adjacent normal tissue. These receptors were collected from a female donor with papillary thyroid cancer or a benign thyroid nodule (not recorded which). Some clones in this sample may be carry-over from other donors' samples.

In its sample, this clone ranks as hyperexpanded. The chain recombines TRBV18 with TRBJ2-7, with 7 nucleotides matching TRBD1. V shed 3 bases, J shed 2 bases, and the junction held 4 bases outside the gene matches. Germline V CDR1 and CDR2: KGHSH, LQKENI. This CDR3 contains 14 residues. DNA for the CDR3: TGTGCCAGCTCACCCCGGGACAGAACCTACGAGCAGTACTTC. It encodes CASSPRDRTYEQYF.

In the case of this clone: This clone may be a read error of a much larger clone one base away. The J gene is TRBJ2-3, the V gene TRBV5-6; D possibly corresponds to TRBD1 (5 bases). The CDR3 is 15 residues long. Trimming left V 2 bases short and J 1 base short, with 11 bases between. Germline assignment: CDR1 SGHDT and CDR2 YYEEEE. The chain's CDR3 is CASSFAGRGTDTQYF. The CDR3 nucleotides read TGTGCCAGCAGCTTTGCCGGCAGGGGCACAGATACGCAGTATTTT.

The chain joins TRBV20-1 to TRBJ2-7; 10 bases line up with TRBD1. The J segment lost 8 bases and the V segment lost 5 bases, leaving 12 bases of the junction unmatched. The CDR3 covers 14 residues. From germline, CDR1 is DFQATT and CDR2 SNEGSKA (reference sequence). CDR3 coding DNA: TGCAGTGCTCAAGACCGGGACAGGGGACCCCAGCAGTACTTC. Translated, it gives CSAQDRDRGPQQYF.

This clone is termed medium-sized. The V call is TRBV19, the J call TRBJ2-2; D may be TRBD1 (5 bases). Germline V lookup: CDR1 LNHDA, CDR2 SQIVND (reference sequence). V was cut by 7 bases and J by 6 bases, with 12 bases left in between. The CDR3 is 13 residues long. CDR3 residues: CASNLKGAGELFF. The CDR3 coding sequence is TGTGCCAGTAACCTTAAAGGGGCCGGGGAGCTGTTTTTT.

About this clone itself: One end of the junction is discordant with germline, which a read error may explain. In DNA, the CDR3 is TGCGCCAGCAGCTTGATTCCCGGGACCCCCTCCCACAATGAGCAGTTCTTC. This encodes CASSLIPGTPSHNEQFF. The genes are TRBV5-1 and TRBJ2-1; D tentatively fits TRBD1 or TRBD2 (5 bases each). Looked up from germline, CDR1 is SGHRS and CDR2 is YFSETQ. The CDR3 runs to 17 residues.

This clone has at least ten counts. The J gene is TRBJ2-5, the V gene TRBV19; TRBD1 aligns across 9 bases. Germline assignment: CDR1 LNHDA and CDR2 SQIVND (reference sequence). The CDR3 runs 16 residues. Trimming removed 3 bases from V and 1 base from J; junction bases left unmatched: 6. CDR3 in amino acids: CASSIGTGQIQETQYF. In DNA, the CDR3 is TGTGCCAGTAGTATCGGGACAGGGCAAATCCAAGAGACCCAGTACTTC.

This clone was seen ten or more times. The chain carries TRBV20-1 and TRBJ2-3; TRBD2 is a possible D gene (6 bases). From germline, CDR1 is DFQATT and CDR2 SNEGSKA (reference sequence). The CDR3 runs 16 residues. The V and J ends lost 1 base and 2 bases respectively, with 16 bases between them. The DNA for the CDR3 is TGCAGTGCTAGAGGTTCGAGCGGGTCATTCACAGATACGCAGTATTTT. It codes for CSARGSSGSFTDTQYF.

In its sample, this clone was seen many times. This chain links TRBV15 with TRBJ2-1; weak D call: TRBD1 (6 bases). Trimming pared 3 bases from V and 10 bases from J, leaving 13 bases between. The germline CDR1 and CDR2 sequences are LNHNV and YYDKDF (reference sequence). The CDR3 is 13 amino acids. The CDR3 spells CATSSTLGTEQFF. The CDR3 region has the DNA TGTGCCACCAGCAGTACCCTCGGGACAGAGCAGTTCTTC.

This clone qualifies as medium-sized. This sequence joins TRBV27 and TRBJ2-7; D might be TRBD1 (5 bases). In germline, CDR1 is MNHEY, CDR2 SMNVEV (reference sequence). Trimming removed 6 bases from V and 5 bases from J, with 17 bases in between. The CDR3 length is 14 residues. CDR3 DNA sequence: TGTGCCAGCAGCCCTTCCCCGACAGAAAACGAGCAGTACTTC. It specifies CASSPSPTENEQYF.

This clone was detected ten times or more. The rearrangement uses TRBV6-2 or TRBV6-3 and TRBJ1-5; D is possibly TRBD1 (6 bases). V lost 6 bases to trimming and J lost 5 bases, with 20 bases between them. CDR1 is MNHEY and CDR2 is SVGEGT in the germline V gene. The CDR3 extends over 16 amino acids. The CDR3 DNA is TGTGCCAGCAGCCGCCTTGGGACACGCGTTTATCAGCCCCAGCATTTT. Amino acids: CASSRLGTRVYQPQHF.

This clone has ten or more counts. The chain recombines TRBV7-2 with TRBJ1-1, with 7 bases that match TRBD1. Germline loops: CDR1 SGHTA, CDR2 FQGNSA. The CDR3 loop spans 15 amino acids. V dropped 1 base and J dropped 3; count of bases not matched to a gene: 5. The DNA of the CDR3 is TGTGCCAGCAGCTTAGGGGTGACAGGGTACACTGAAGCTTTCTTT. Its translation: CASSLGVTGYTEAFF. Complete variable domain (other parts from reference TRBV7-2 and TRBJ1-1): GAGVSQSPSNKVTEKGKDVELRCDPISGHTALYWYRQSLGQGLEFLIYFQGNSAPDKSGLPSDRFSAERTGGSVSTLTIQRTQQEDSAVYLCASSLGVTGYTEAFFGQGTRLTVV.

The rearrangement links TRBV5-5 to TRBJ1-1; unclear D gene. V gave up 6 bases and J gave up 6 bases, with 15 bases separating them. This CDR3 is built from 13 residues. Germline CDR1 is SGHKS and CDR2 is YYEKEE (reference sequence). The CDR3 DNA reads as TGTGCCAGCAACACGATAATTCCCCCTGAAGCTTTCTTT. This sequence encodes CASNTIIPPEAFF.

Regarding this clone: The junction and the germline gene differ at one end; a read error may be behind it. The J gene is TRBJ1-2, the V gene TRBV10-2, with D uncertain. Germline V gene lookup returns CDR1 WSHSY and CDR2 SAAADI. This CDR3 spans 14 amino acids. The CDR3 loop reads CASSDPLTGYCYTF. The CDR3 bases are TGCGCCAGCAGTGATCCCCTGACTGGCTATTGCTACACCTTC.

This clone is labeled as medium-sized. The chain employs TRBV20-1 and TRBJ1-2, with 12 bases aligning to TRBD1. The CDR3 has 16 amino acids. CDR1 and CDR2 (germline): DFQATT, SNEGSKA (reference sequence). V lost 5 bases, J lost 2 bases, and 9 bases stayed unmatched. In DNA form, the CDR3 reads TGCAGTGCTGAGGGGGGACAGGGGGCGCGAAACTATGGCTACACCTTC. This sequence encodes CSAEGGQGARNYGYTF.

This clone was counted ten times or more. The same CDR3 can be traced to other DNA sequences in this sample. The CDR3, as DNA: TGTGCCAGCAGCTTAGCGGGAGGCTCTGGGGCCAACGTCCTGACTTTC. The encoded protein is CASSLAGGSGANVLTF. The chain employs TRBV9 and TRBJ2-6, with TRBD2 identical over 10 bases. The CDR3 runs to 16 residues. V shed 4 bases and J 0 bases; nucleotides not matched to a gene: 1. CDR1 and CDR2 (germline): SGDLS, YYNGEE.

This clone was detected ten times or more. The J gene is TRBJ1-2, the V gene TRBV10-2, with TRBD1 as a possible D gene (5 bases). This CDR3 has 15 amino acids. CDR1 and CDR2 from the germline V gene are WSHSY and SAAADI. The V gene lost 0 bases and the J gene lost 6 bases, with 14 bases spanning the gap. CDR3 DNA sequence: TGCGCCAGCAGTGAGTCAGGGGCGTCCCTAGATGGCTACACCTTC. It yields the protein CASSESGASLDGYTF.

This clone was seen ten or more times. The chain carries TRBV5-4 and TRBJ2-1; D unresolved. This CDR3 region has 13 residues. V shed 1 base and J shed 8 bases, with 10 bases lying between them. The V gene's germline CDR1 is SGHNT and CDR2 YYREEE (reference sequence). CDR3 loop: CASSLPSGDEQFF. CDR3 sequence (DNA): TGTGCCAGCAGCTTGCCTTCCGGTGATGAGCAGTTCTTC. Variable domain in full (rest from reference TRBV5-4 and TRBJ2-1): ETGVTQSPTHLIKTRGQQVTLRCSSQSGHNTVSWYQQALGQGPQFIFQYYREEENGRGNFPPRFSGLQFPNYSSELNVNALELDDSALYLCASSLPSGDEQFFGPGTRLTVL.

By sample share, this clone is medium-sized. This chain joins TRBV20-1 and TRBJ2-6; D unresolved. Trimming stripped 1 base from V and 0 bases from J, with 4 bases between. CDR1 and CDR2 (germline): DFQATT, SNEGSKA (reference sequence). This CDR3 has 14 residues. The DNA for the CDR3 is TGCAGTGCTAGAGGGAGCTCTGGGGCCAACGTCCTGACTTTC. Translation gives CSARGSSGANVLTF.

This clone was picked up many times. The chain joins TRBV14 to TRBJ1-6; D is undetermined. Germline assignment: CDR1 SGHDN and CDR2 FVKESK. This CDR3 comprises 15 residues. Trimming pared 4 bases from V and 10 bases from J, leaving 17 bases between. CDR3 residues: CASSLLPSLGSPLHF. For the CDR3, the DNA is TGTGCCAGCAGCCTCCTCCCGTCCTTAGGGTCACCCCTCCACTTT.

CDR3 sequence: CASSLTPQGYEQYF. CDR3 nucleotides: TGTGCCAGCAGCTTAACACCCCAGGGCTACGAGCAGTACTTC. The chain uses TRBV7-3 and TRBJ2-7, with D perhaps TRBD1 (5 bases). The germline V gene encodes CDR1 SGHTA and CDR2 FQGTGA. Trimming took off 0 bases at V and 3 bases at J, with 9 bases between the two ends. This CDR3 has 14 amino acids.

The chain couples TRBV9 to TRBJ1-2, with 7 bases fitting TRBD1. This CDR3 has 15 residues. Trimming removed 5 bases from V and 1 base from J; junction bases left unmatched: 8. Germline V lookup: CDR1 SGDLS, CDR2 YYNGEE. The CDR3 spells CASSDYRGLNYGYTF. CDR3 sequence (DNA): TGTGCCAGCAGTGACTACAGGGGACTTAACTATGGCTACACCTTC.

This clone was recorded a few times. A read error may account for a junction end that differs from germline. The chain uses TRBV24-1 and TRBJ2-3; tentatively, D is TRBD1 (6 bases). Per germline, CDR1 KGHDR and CDR2 SFDVKD. CDR3 length equals 16 residues. CDR3 nucleotides: TGTGCCACCATCTCTACCCGAGGTGGGCGGACAGATACGCAGTGTTTT. Translated, it gives CATISTRGGRTDTQCF.

Judged by abundance, this clone is medium-sized. The chain is built from TRBV5-1 and TRBJ2-2; the D gene is possibly TRBD1 (6 bases). This CDR3 is built from 14 residues. Trimming stripped 0 bases from V and 6 bases from J, with 9 bases between. CDR1 and CDR2 from the germline V gene are SGHRS and YFSETQ. The CDR3 coding sequence is TGCGCCAGCAGCTTGGCCACAGGGCCCGGGGAGCTGTTTTTT. It is translated as CASSLATGPGELFF.

The chain joins TRBV4-1 to TRBJ2-7, with TRBD1 as a possible D gene (5 bases). CDR1 MGHRA and CDR2 YSYEKL come from the germline V gene. The V end was cut by 0 bases, the J end by 5 bases, with 26 bases between. CDR3 length: 19 residues. CDR3 nucleotide sequence: TGCGCCAGCAGCCAAGATTATTGGCCCTGGTCCAGGGTCCCCAACGAGCAGTACTTC. Its translation: CASSQDYWPWSRVPNEQYF.

The rearrangement joins TRBV6-5 to TRBJ2-7, with D possibly matching TRBD2 (5 bases). Germline CDR1 is MNHEY and CDR2 is SVGAGI. CDR3 length: 14 residues. V was pared by 7 bases and J by 6 bases, with 19 bases between. For the CDR3, the DNA is TGTGCCAGCAATTGGGGAGTAAGACACTGCGAGCAGTACTTC. Its translation is CASNWGVRHCEQYF.